What follows describes a single T cell receptor beta chain. Germline V gene data show CDR1 as WSHSY and CDR2 as SAAADI. The CDR3 is 16 amino acids. The trim removed 6 bases at V and 3 bases at J, leaving 10 bases unmatched. The source of the sample is a study of cytomegalovirus exposure and HLA in healthy donors. Healthy bone marrow donors made up the donors. Amplification used 60 Vbeta primers and 13 Jbeta primers. TCRdb keeps only in-frame clones here, not all; method: immunoSEQ multiplex PCR. The sample has 120,000 to 150,000 clones; about three quarters are singletons. The sequenced sample consisted of PBMCs. The chain uses TRBV10-2 and TRBJ1-5; 8 bases are a match to TRBD1. The receptor was isolated from a human donor in good health. CDR3 DNA sequence: TGCGCCAGCAGCAAGGCCCGGGACAGGAACAATCAGCCCCAGCATTTT. Its protein product is CASSKARDRNNQPQHF.